This T cell receptor beta chain was found in a study of cytomegalovirus exposure and HLA in healthy donors. The study, taken as a whole, reports: Common viral pathogens seemed, in a later analysis, to connect with several of the most significant clusters.

About this clone itself: Its antigen is still unknown.

The V gene's germline CDR1 is SNHLY and CDR2 FYNNEI. This CDR3 spans 10 amino acids. The V and J ends lost 2 bases and 10 bases respectively, with 6 bases between them. With 60 Vbeta and 13 Jbeta primers, the PCR was carried out. Libraries were prepared by immunoSEQ multiplex PCR; TCRdb keeps only in-frame clonotypes and omits some of them. Of about 94,000 clones listed, about 75% were seen once; the top ten hold roughly 6.9%. The chain links TRBV2 to TRBJ2-7; D is ambiguous. The receptor was isolated from a man between 35 and 55 years old in good health and CMV-seropositive. What was sequenced was PBMCs. CDR3 sequence (DNA): TGTGCCAGCAGTGAACTAAATCAGTACTTC. Translation: CASSELNQYF.